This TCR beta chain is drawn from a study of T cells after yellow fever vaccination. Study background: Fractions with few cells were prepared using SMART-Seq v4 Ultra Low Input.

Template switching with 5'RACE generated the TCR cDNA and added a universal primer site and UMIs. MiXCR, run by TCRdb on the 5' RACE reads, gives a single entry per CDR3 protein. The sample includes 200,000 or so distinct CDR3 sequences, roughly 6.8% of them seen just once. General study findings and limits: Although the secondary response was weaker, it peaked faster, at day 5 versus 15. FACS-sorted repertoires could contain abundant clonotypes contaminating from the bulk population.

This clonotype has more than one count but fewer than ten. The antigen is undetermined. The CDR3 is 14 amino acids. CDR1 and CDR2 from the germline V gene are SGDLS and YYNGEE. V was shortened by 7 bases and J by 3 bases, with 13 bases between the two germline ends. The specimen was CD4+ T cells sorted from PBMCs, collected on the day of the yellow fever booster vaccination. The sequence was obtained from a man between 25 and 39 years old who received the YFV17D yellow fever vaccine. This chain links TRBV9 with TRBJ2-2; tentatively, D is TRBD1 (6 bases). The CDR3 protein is CASGTREYTGELFF. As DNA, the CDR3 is TGTGCCAGCGGGACAAGGGAGTACACCGGGGAGCTGTTTTTT. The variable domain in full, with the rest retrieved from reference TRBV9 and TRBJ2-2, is DSGVTQTPKHLITATGQRVTLRCSPRSGDLSVYWYQQSLDQGLQFLIQYYNGEERAKGNILERFSAQQFPDLHSELNLSSLELGDSALYFCASGTREYTGELFFGEGSRLTVL.